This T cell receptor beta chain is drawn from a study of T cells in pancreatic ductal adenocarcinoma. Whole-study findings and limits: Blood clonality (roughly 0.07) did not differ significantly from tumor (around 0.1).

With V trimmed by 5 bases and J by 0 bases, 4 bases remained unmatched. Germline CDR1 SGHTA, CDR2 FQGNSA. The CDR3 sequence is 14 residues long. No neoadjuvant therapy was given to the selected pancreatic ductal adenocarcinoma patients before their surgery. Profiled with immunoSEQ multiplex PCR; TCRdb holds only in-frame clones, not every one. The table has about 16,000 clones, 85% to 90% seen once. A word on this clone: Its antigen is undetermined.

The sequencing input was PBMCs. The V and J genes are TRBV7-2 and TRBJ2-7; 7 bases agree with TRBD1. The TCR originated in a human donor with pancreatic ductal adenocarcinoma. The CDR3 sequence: CASSPDRVSYEQYF. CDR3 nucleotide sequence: TGTGCCAGCAGCCCAGACAGGGTCTCCTACGAGCAGTACTTC.